These T cell receptor beta chains were read from a single sample in a study of T-cell memory formation after mild COVID-19. TCRdb fed the 5' RACE reads into MiXCR, producing one record per CDR3 protein. Here the sample spans around 530,000 distinct CDR3 sequences, less than 25% being singletons. Sequenced input: PBMCs or a T cell subset sorted from them (not recorded which). These receptors were obtained from an adult woman who had mild COVID-19 (a few samples of this study predate the infection). Cell type and time point are not known. CDR3s include the opening cysteine and the closing phenylalanine or tryptophan. Fields, in order: clone size, J gene, V gene, D gene, CDR3 DNA, CDR3 protein. A D gene is named only where the DNA matches it firmly. Clone size, where shown, is once, few, many, or a class for clones that have expanded.

clone size: -
J gene: TRBJ2-5
V gene: TRBV12-3/TRBV12-4
D gene: TRBD2
CDR3 DNA: TGTGCCAGCAGCAGCCCTAGCGGAGAGACCCAGTACTTC
CDR3 protein: CASSSPSGETQYF

clone size: -
J gene: TRBJ1-1
V gene: TRBV2
D gene: -
CDR3 DNA: TGTGCCAGCAGTGTCCGGGACTGGTACACTGAAGCTTTCTTT
CDR3 protein: CASSVRDWYTEAFF

clone size: few
J gene: TRBJ2-3
V gene: TRBV7-9
D gene: TRBD2
CDR3 DNA: TGTGCCAGCAGCTGGGGACTAGCGGGGAGGTCGCATACGCAGTATTTT
CDR3 protein: CASSWGLAGRSHTQYF

clone size: few
J gene: TRBJ2-1
V gene: TRBV10-3
D gene: -
CDR3 DNA: TGTGCCATCAGGGAACTATCCGCTTGGGATGAGCAGTTCTTC
CDR3 protein: CAIRELSAWDEQFF

clone size: -
J gene: TRBJ2-7
V gene: TRBV6-2/TRBV6-3
D gene: -
CDR3 DNA: TGTGCCAGCAGGCCTCTAAAGAGAGGGGCCTACGAGCAGTACTTC
CDR3 protein: CASRPLKRGAYEQYF

clone size: few
J gene: TRBJ2-3
V gene: TRBV6-5
D gene: -
CDR3 DNA: TGTGCCAGCACCCCCGAACAGGGAAGCGATACGCAGTATTTT
CDR3 protein: CASTPEQGSDTQYF

clone size: few
J gene: TRBJ2-7
V gene: TRBV7-9
D gene: -
CDR3 DNA: TGTGCCAGCAGCTCCGACGTGAGCTCCTACGAGCAGTACTTC
CDR3 protein: CASSSDVSSYEQYF

clone size: -
J gene: TRBJ2-7
V gene: TRBV6-5
D gene: -
CDR3 DNA: TGTGCCAGCAGTCAATACTCCGGGGGATCCTACGAGCAGTACTTC
CDR3 protein: CASSQYSGGSYEQYF

clone size: -
J gene: TRBJ1-2
V gene: TRBV15
D gene: -
CDR3 DNA: TGTGCCACCAGCAGAGAAGGCCAAACATACTATGGCTACACCTTC
CDR3 protein: CATSREGQTYYGYTF

clone size: few
J gene: TRBJ1-3
V gene: TRBV5-1
D gene: -
CDR3 DNA: TGCGCCAGCAGCTACTCTACTGATTCTGGAAACACCATATATTTT
CDR3 protein: CASSYSTDSGNTIYF

clone size: -
J gene: TRBJ2-3
V gene: TRBV5-5
D gene: TRBD2
CDR3 DNA: TGTGCCAGCAGCTTGGATGCGGGAGGGCTGGATACGCAGTATTTT
CDR3 protein: CASSLDAGGLDTQYF

clone size: -
J gene: TRBJ2-7
V gene: TRBV27
D gene: TRBD1
CDR3 DNA: TGTGCCAGCAGTTTGGCCCCAGGGGGCATTTTCTACGAGCAGTACTTC
CDR3 protein: CASSLAPGGIFYEQYF

clone size: few
J gene: TRBJ2-7
V gene: TRBV2
D gene: -
CDR3 DNA: TGTGCCAGCATGCCCCCCTCCTACGAGCAGTACTTC
CDR3 protein: CASMPPSYEQYF

clone size: -
J gene: TRBJ2-7
V gene: TRBV7-6
D gene: TRBD2
CDR3 DNA: TGTGCCAGCAGCTTAAACGTAGCGGGCGGGGAGCAGTACTTC
CDR3 protein: CASSLNVAGGEQYF

clone size: few
J gene: TRBJ2-1
V gene: TRBV7-9
D gene: TRBD1
CDR3 DNA: TGTGCCAGCAGCTTAGCGGGACAGAGTCGGGGGCAGTTCTTC
CDR3 protein: CASSLAGQSRGQFF

clone size: few
J gene: TRBJ2-7
V gene: TRBV5-1
D gene: TRBD1
CDR3 DNA: TGCGCCAGCAGCGCCATCGGACAGGGGGCTGGGCAGTACTTC
CDR3 protein: CASSAIGQGAGQYF

clone size: -
J gene: TRBJ2-4
V gene: TRBV19
D gene: -
CDR3 DNA: TGTGCCAGCTTAGAATTAGCCAAAAACATTCAGTACTTC
CDR3 protein: CASLELAKNIQYF

clone size: -
J gene: TRBJ1-2
V gene: TRBV4-2
D gene: -
CDR3 DNA: TGTGCCAGCAGCCAAGCTACGGCAGGGCCCGAGGGCTATGGCTACACCTTC
CDR3 protein: CASSQATAGPEGYGYTF

clone size: once
J gene: TRBJ2-7
V gene: TRBV29-1
D gene: TRBD1
CDR3 DNA: TGCAGCGTTGAGTTTTCCGCAGGGGGCTACGAGCAGTACTTC
CDR3 protein: CSVEFSAGGYEQYF

clone size: -
J gene: TRBJ2-3
V gene: TRBV12-3/TRBV12-4
D gene: TRBD2
CDR3 DNA: TGTGCCAGCAGTTGGGGACTAGGAAGCACAGATACGCAGTATTTT
CDR3 protein: CASSWGLGSTDTQYF

clone size: -
J gene: TRBJ2-7
V gene: TRBV7-8
D gene: -
CDR3 DNA: TGTGCCAGCAGCATAGGTGGACAGTTCTACGAGCAGTACTTC
CDR3 protein: CASSIGGQFYEQYF

clone size: few
J gene: TRBJ2-4
V gene: TRBV20-1
D gene: -
CDR3 DNA: TGCAGTGCTAGTGTTCCTGGGAAAGCCAAAAACATTCAGTACTTC
CDR3 protein: CSASVPGKAKNIQYF

clone size: few
J gene: TRBJ2-7
V gene: TRBV6-4
D gene: -
CDR3 DNA: TGTGCCAGCAGTGAAGGGACGGCCAACTCCTACGAGCAGTACTTC
CDR3 protein: CASSEGTANSYEQYF

clone size: -
J gene: TRBJ2-4
V gene: TRBV15
D gene: TRBD1
CDR3 DNA: TGTGCCACTTCCTTCCGTTACGGGACAGGGGGGTCGGCCAAAAACATTCAGTACTTC
CDR3 protein: CATSFRYGTGGSAKNIQYF

clone size: -
J gene: TRBJ2-1
V gene: TRBV11-3
D gene: TRBD2
CDR3 DNA: TGTGCCAGCAGCCTCACTAGCGTCTACAATGAGCAGTTCTTC
CDR3 protein: CASSLTSVYNEQFF

clone size: -
J gene: TRBJ2-7
V gene: TRBV18
D gene: -
CDR3 DNA: TGTGCCAGCTCGCCCATGGGATACGAGCAGTACTTC
CDR3 protein: CASSPMGYEQYF

clone size: -
J gene: TRBJ1-2
V gene: TRBV11-2
D gene: -
CDR3 DNA: TGTGCCAGCAGATACTCCGGGTTGGACTATGGCTACACCTTC
CDR3 protein: CASRYSGLDYGYTF

clone size: -
J gene: TRBJ1-1
V gene: TRBV5-1
D gene: -
CDR3 DNA: TGCGCCAGCAGCTTGGACCCGGGACGGCCTGAAGCTTTCTTT
CDR3 protein: CASSLDPGRPEAFF

clone size: -
J gene: TRBJ1-1
V gene: TRBV30
D gene: -
CDR3 DNA: TGTGCCTACCAAGGTGGCAGCAACACTGAAGCTTTCTTT
CDR3 protein: CAYQGGSNTEAFF

clone size: -
J gene: TRBJ2-2
V gene: TRBV7-7
D gene: TRBD1
CDR3 DNA: TGTGCCAGCAGCTTAAGGGCCGACAGGGTAGGAACCGGGGAGCTGTTTTTT
CDR3 protein: CASSLRADRVGTGELFF

clone size: -
J gene: TRBJ1-5
V gene: TRBV7-8
D gene: -
CDR3 DNA: TGTGCCAGCAGCTTAGTGGGGGTTTATAGCAATCAGCCCCAGCATTTT
CDR3 protein: CASSLVGVYSNQPQHF

clone size: many
J gene: TRBJ2-1
V gene: TRBV5-1
D gene: -
CDR3 DNA: TGCGCCAGCAGCTTGGAGCAGGTTAGCTCCTACAATGAGCAGTTCTTC
CDR3 protein: CASSLEQVSSYNEQFF

clone size: few
J gene: TRBJ2-3
V gene: TRBV7-7
D gene: -
CDR3 DNA: TGTGCCAGCAGCTTGGGGGCCGGGACCACAGATACGCAGTATTTT
CDR3 protein: CASSLGAGTTDTQYF

clone size: few
J gene: TRBJ2-5
V gene: TRBV6-1
D gene: TRBD1
CDR3 DNA: TGTGCCAGCAGTGTGCCGGGACAGGGGAAAAAGGAGTACTTC
CDR3 protein: CASSVPGQGKKEYF

clone size: -
J gene: TRBJ2-6
V gene: TRBV12-3/TRBV12-4
D gene: TRBD2
CDR3 DNA: TGTGCCAGCAGTCCCCTAGCGGGCCTCTCTGGGGCCAACGTCCTGACTTTC
CDR3 protein: CASSPLAGLSGANVLTF

clone size: -
J gene: TRBJ2-4
V gene: TRBV19
D gene: TRBD2
CDR3 DNA: TGTGCCAGTCAAGCCGGGACTAGCGTCTTTCTAGCCAAAAACATTCAGTACTTC
CDR3 protein: CASQAGTSVFLAKNIQYF

clone size: -
J gene: TRBJ2-1
V gene: TRBV18
D gene: -
CDR3 DNA: TGTGCCAGCTCAGCTAATGGGCAGGGAAGTTCCTACAATGAGCAGTTCTTC
CDR3 protein: CASSANGQGSSYNEQFF

clone size: few
J gene: TRBJ2-1
V gene: TRBV20-1
D gene: TRBD1
CDR3 DNA: TGCAGTGCTAGAGACGGTAGCAGGGGGCACAATGAGCAGTTCTTC
CDR3 protein: CSARDGSRGHNEQFF

clone size: -
J gene: TRBJ2-7
V gene: TRBV6-2/TRBV6-3
D gene: -
CDR3 DNA: TGTGCCAGCAGTTATTTTCTTGTAGCCGCAACCTACGAGCAGTACTTC
CDR3 protein: CASSYFLVAATYEQYF

clone size: -
J gene: TRBJ1-2
V gene: TRBV12-3/TRBV12-4
D gene: TRBD1
CDR3 DNA: TGTGCCAGCAGTTTGTTAACAGGGGTTGGCTACACCTTC
CDR3 protein: CASSLLTGVGYTF

clone size: many
J gene: TRBJ2-1
V gene: TRBV7-9
D gene: -
CDR3 DNA: TGTGCCAGCAGCTTACCCCCAAGTGGGCAGTTCTTC
CDR3 protein: CASSLPPSGQFF